This TCR beta chain was retrieved from a study of cytomegalovirus exposure and HLA in healthy donors. Study background: From donors who were HLA-typed, an early data release held around 80 million unique TCRs.

The CDR3 is 16 amino acids. Trimming removed 2 bases from V and 3 bases from J; junction bases left unmatched: 3. CDR1 and CDR2 (germline): SGHRS, YFSETQ. General study points: A likely sequencing artifact accounted for one observed cluster of highly shared sequence variants. V- and J-gene trimming in TCR beta was tied to a missense DCLRE1C variant by an analysis performed later.

Vbeta (60) and Jbeta (13) primers were used in the PCR. Here immunoSEQ multiplex PCR was the method, and the copy in TCRdb shows in-frame clones only, minus some. The sample records roughly 190,000 clones, 65% to 80% being singletons. This clone appeared a few times. The antigen is unknown. The TCR sequence derives from a man younger than 40 in good health and CMV-seropositive. Sequencing was performed on PBMCs. V usage is TRBV5-1 and J usage is TRBJ2-7; 15 positions match TRBD2. The CDR3 reads CASSLGTSGRIYEQYF. The CDR3 coding sequence is TGCGCCAGCAGCTTAGGGACTAGCGGGAGGATCTACGAGCAGTACTTC. The variable domain in full, completed from reference TRBV5-1 and TRBJ2-7, reads KAGVTQTPRYLIKTRGQQVTLSCSPISGHRSVSWYQQTPGQGLQFLFEYFSETQRNKGNFPGRFSGRQFSNSRSEMNVSTLELGDSALYLCASSLGTSGRIYEQYFGPGTRLTVT.